This entry concerns a single TCR beta chain. As handled by the study authors: Cell counts per sample came from amplifying reference gene primers. Assay: immunoSEQ multiplex PCR; the TCRdb copy retains only in-frame clones and omits some. D and trimming were read from the DNA, whereas the V and J calls and clone size are those reported in that table. The sample lists approximately 140,000 clones; around 91% were seen once. These data belong to a study of blood T cell repertoires in COVID-19. As for the study in general: From the United States, Italy and Spain came samples of acute and convalescent COVID-19.

Enrolment of Seattle patients took place during active infection, and they were followed longitudinally. The CDR3 is made up of 17 amino acids. Trimming removed 0 bases from V and 0 bases from J, with 11 bases in between. Germline V gene data show CDR1 as SGHDN and CDR2 as FVKESK. The receptor was derived from a man aged 18 to 30 with COVID-19, enrolled during active disease. Sequenced material: peripheral blood. This sequence joins TRBV14 and TRBJ2-2; the D gene is possibly TRBD2 (6 bases). The CDR3 here is CASSQDASASNTGELFF. CDR3 nucleotides: TGTGCCAGCAGCCAAGATGCTAGCGCTTCGAACACCGGGGAGCTGTTTTTT.